Reported below is one T cell receptor (beta chain). In the original processing: From reference gene primer amplification, estimates of nucleated cell counts were derived. The protocol was immunoSEQ multiplex PCR, while the TCRdb copy is restricted to in-frame clones and leaves out a portion. For V, J and clone size, that table is used; D and trimming come from the DNA. The table lists around 200,000 clones, roughly 84% of them singletons. CDR3 length: 16 amino acids. Germline V gene lookup returns CDR1 SGHRS and CDR2 YFSETQ. V lost 3 bases, J lost 3 bases, and 11 bases stayed unmatched. This sample was taken from a study of blood T cell repertoires in COVID-19. Study as a whole: The United States, Italy and Spain provided the acute and convalescent COVID-19 samples. PBMCs, B-cell-depleted T cells, or T cells provided the cDNA or gDNA that made up the material.

The sequence came from a human donor with acute or convalescent COVID-19. The donor label of this sample is uncertain. The sequenced material came from peripheral blood. The chain carries TRBV5-1 and TRBJ2-7, with 8 bases fitting TRBD1. CDR3 sequence: CASSSSPGTGVYEQYF. CDR3 DNA: TGCGCCAGCAGCTCTAGCCCCGGGACAGGCGTCTACGAGCAGTACTTC.